A single TCR beta chain is shown here with its context. This entry belongs to a study of blood T cell repertoires in COVID-19. Study in general: PBMCs, B-cell-depleted T cells, or T cells provided the cDNA or gDNA that made up the material.

The authors' processing: Using reference gene primer amplification, nucleated cell counts were estimated. Here immunoSEQ multiplex PCR was the method, and the copy in TCRdb shows in-frame clones only, minus some. The V and J calls and clone size are taken from that table; D and trimming were inferred from the DNA. The sample lists some 230,000 clones, approximately 84% occurring once. CDR1 GTSNPN and CDR2 SVGIG come from the germline V gene (reference sequence). Unmatched junction bases numbered 6, after V lost 5 bases and J lost 3 bases. This CDR3 contains 13 residues. The TCR sequence derives from a man aged 35 to 55 with acute or convalescent COVID-19. Specimen: peripheral blood. J is TRBJ1-2 and V is TRBV30, with TRBD1 identical over 7 bases. The CDR3 spells CAWLQGKDYGYTF. As DNA, the CDR3 is TGTGCCTGGCTACAGGGGAAGGACTATGGCTACACCTTC.